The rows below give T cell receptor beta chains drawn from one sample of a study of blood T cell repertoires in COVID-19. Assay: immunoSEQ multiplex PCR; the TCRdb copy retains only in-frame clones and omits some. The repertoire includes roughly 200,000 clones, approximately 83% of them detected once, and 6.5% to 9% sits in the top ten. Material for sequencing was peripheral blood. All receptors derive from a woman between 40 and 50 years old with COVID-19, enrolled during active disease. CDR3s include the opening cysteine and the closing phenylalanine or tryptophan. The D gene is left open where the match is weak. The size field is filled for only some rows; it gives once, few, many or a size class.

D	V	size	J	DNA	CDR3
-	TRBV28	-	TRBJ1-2	TGTGCCTCCGTGATGGGGGGAATCGTTGGCTACACCTTC	CASVMGGIVGYTF
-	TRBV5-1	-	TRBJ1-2	TGCGCCAGCACCCCTACCGACTATGGCTACACCTTC	CASTPTDYGYTF
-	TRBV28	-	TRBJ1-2	TGTGCCAGCAGTTATATCAGGGGAGGCTACACCTTC	CASSYIRGGYTF
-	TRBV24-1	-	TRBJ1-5	TGTGCCACCAGTGATCCCCGTATGGGAGGCAATCAGCCCCAGCATTTT	CATSDPRMGGNQPQHF
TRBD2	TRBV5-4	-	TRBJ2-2	TGTGCCAGCAGCTTGTGGAGCGGGAGGGCCGACACCGGGGAGCTGTTTTTT	CASSLWSGRADTGELFF
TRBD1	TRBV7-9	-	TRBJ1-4	TGTGCCAGCAGCGAGACAGGGTCATCAGGAAAACTGTTTTTT	CASSETGSSGKLFF
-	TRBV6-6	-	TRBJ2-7	TGTGCCAGCAGCGACGGGGGGCCCTACGAGCAGTACTTC	CASSDGGPYEQYF
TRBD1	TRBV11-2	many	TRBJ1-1	TGTGCCAGCAGCTTAGCGGACAGGGAAGCTTTCTTT	CASSLADREAFF
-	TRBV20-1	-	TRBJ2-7	TGCAGTGCTAGTGTCGCTAGCGAGATCTACGAGCAGTACTTC	CSASVASEIYEQYF
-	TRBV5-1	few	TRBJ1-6	TGCGCCAGCAGCTTGGCCACGTCTTTGACAGGCCTTAATTCACCCCTCCACTTT	CASSLATSLTGLNSPLHF
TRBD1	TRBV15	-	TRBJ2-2	TGTGCCACCAGCAGAGGTCCGAGGGGGCTGACCGGGGAGCTGTTTTTT	CATSRGPRGLTGELFF
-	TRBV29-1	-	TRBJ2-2	TGCAGCGTTGATCAGGGGTTCACCGGGGAGCTGTTTTTT	CSVDQGFTGELFF
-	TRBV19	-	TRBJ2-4	TGTGCCAGTAGTCTGACTGCCGCCCTAAACATTCAGTACTTC	CASSLTAALNIQYF
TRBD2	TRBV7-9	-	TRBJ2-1	TGTGCCAGCAGCTCTCCGGGACTAGCGGGGGGAATTTACAATGAGCAGTTCTTC	CASSSPGLAGGIYNEQFF
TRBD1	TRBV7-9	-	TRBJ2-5	TGTGCCAGCAGCCAAAGTGGGACAGCACTCCAAGAGACCCAGTACTTC	CASSQSGTALQETQYF
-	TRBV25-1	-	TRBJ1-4	TGTGCCAGCAACGGGATTTCAACTAATGAAAAACTGTTTTTT	CASNGISTNEKLFF
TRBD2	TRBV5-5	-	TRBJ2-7	TGTGCCAGCAGCTTCTCTAGCGGTTCCTACGAGCAGTACTTC	CASSFSSGSYEQYF
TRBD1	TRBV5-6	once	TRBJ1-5	TGTGCCAGCAGCTTCTTCTCTGGACAGGGAGCCGTTCGCAATCAGCCCCAGCATTTT	CASSFFSGQGAVRNQPQHF
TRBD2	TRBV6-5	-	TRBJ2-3	TGTGCCAGCAGTTCATTGGGCGGGGGGCGAGATACGCAGTATTTT	CASSSLGGGRDTQYF
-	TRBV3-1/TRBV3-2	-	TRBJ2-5	TGTGCCAGCAGAAGTCCGGGGGAGACCCAGTACTTC	CASRSPGETQYF
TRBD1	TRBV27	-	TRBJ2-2	TGTGCCAGTCGGGGACAGGGCCGAGGCGGGGAGCTGTTTTTT	CASRGQGRGGELFF
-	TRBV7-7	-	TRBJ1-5	TGTGCTAGCAGCTTAGCTGGAGGACAGCCCCAGCATTTT	CASSLAGGQPQHF
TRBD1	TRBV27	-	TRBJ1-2	TGTGCCAGCAGGGCCCCGGGACAGGGGAACTATGGCTACACCTTC	CASRAPGQGNYGYTF
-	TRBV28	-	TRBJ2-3	TGTGCCACCCATAGCGGCCCTCTCGGGGATACGCAGTATTTT	CATHSGPLGDTQYF
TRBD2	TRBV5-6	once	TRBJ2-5	TGTGCCGCCACAATAGCGGGGGAGGAAGAGACCCAGTACTTC	CAATIAGEEETQYF
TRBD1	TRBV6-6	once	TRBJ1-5	TGTGCCAGCAGTCAGGAACAGGGGCGCTCCGTTGGGGTTCGACAGCCCCAGCATTTT	CASSQEQGRSVGVRQPQHF
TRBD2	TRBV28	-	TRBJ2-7	TGTGCCAGCAGTCGCGGGACTAGCTCCTACGAGCAGTACTTC	CASSRGTSSYEQYF
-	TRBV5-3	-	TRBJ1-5	TGTGCCAGAAGCCCAGTTATCAATCAGCCCCAGCATTTT	CARSPVINQPQHF
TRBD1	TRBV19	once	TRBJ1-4	TGTGCCAGTAGTATCGGACAGGGGACAACTGCTAATGAAAAACTGTTTTTT	CASSIGQGTTANEKLFF
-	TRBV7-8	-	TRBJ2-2	TGTGCCAGCAGCTTAGGGGCCGGAGGGCTCACCGGGGAGCTGTTTTTT	CASSLGAGGLTGELFF
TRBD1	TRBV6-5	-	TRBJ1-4	TGTGCCAGCAGGACAGGGCTCCGGGAAAAACTGTTTTTT	CASRTGLREKLFF
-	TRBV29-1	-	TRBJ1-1	TGCAGCGTTGAAGGGCTGGACACTGAAGCTTTCTTT	CSVEGLDTEAFF
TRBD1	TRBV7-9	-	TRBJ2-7	TGTGCCAGCAGCTCGGACAGGGGGTACGAGCAGTACTTC	CASSSDRGYEQYF
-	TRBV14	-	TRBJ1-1	TGTGCCAGCAGCCAAGATCTAGGGAACACTGAAGCTTTCTTT	CASSQDLGNTEAFF
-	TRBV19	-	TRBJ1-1	TGTGCCAGTAGGTCCGACAGGAGGACGTACGAAGCTTTCTTT	CASRSDRRTYEAFF
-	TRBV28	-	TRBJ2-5	TGTGCCAGCAGTCACAGGGAAAAAGAGACCCAGTACTTC	CASSHREKETQYF
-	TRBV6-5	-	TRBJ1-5	TGTGCCAGCAGTAGACAATACAATCAGCCCCAGCATTTT	CASSRQYNQPQHF
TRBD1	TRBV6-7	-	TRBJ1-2	TGTGCCAGCAGTCAGCATACAGGGGGGGAGAACTATGGCTACACCTTC	CASSQHTGGENYGYTF
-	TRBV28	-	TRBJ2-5	TGTGCCAGCACCCCCCCGGCGAGGGCCCAAGAGACCCAGTACTTC	CASTPPARAQETQYF
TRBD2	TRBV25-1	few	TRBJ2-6	TGTGCCAGCATCGAGGGAGGGTCCGGCTCTGGGGCCAACGTCCTGACTTTC	CASIEGGSGSGANVLTF
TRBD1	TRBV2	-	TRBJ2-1	TGTGCCAGCAGTGTGGGGACAGGGGGCGCTTACAATGAGCAGTTCTTC	CASSVGTGGAYNEQFF
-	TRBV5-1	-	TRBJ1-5	TGCGCCAGCAGTAGGGGCACGGAGCCCCAGCATTTT	CASSRGTEPQHF
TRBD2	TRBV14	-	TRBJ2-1	TGTGCCAGCAGCCAAGCGTTGGGGGCGGGAGGGAGAAATGAGCAGTTCTTC	CASSQALGAGGRNEQFF
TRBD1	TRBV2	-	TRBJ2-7	TGTGCCAGCAGACCTTGGACAGGCTCCTACGAGCAGTACTTC	CASRPWTGSYEQYF
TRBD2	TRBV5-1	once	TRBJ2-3	TGCGCCAGCAGCTTGGATAGCGGGAGGGATACGCAGTATTTT	CASSLDSGRDTQYF
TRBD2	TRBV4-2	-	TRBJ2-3	TGTGCCAGCAGCCAAGAACCCTGGGGGAGCGGGAGGGCCTGGGGGTATTTT	CASSQEPWGSGRAWGYF
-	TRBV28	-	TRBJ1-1	TGTGCCAGCAGCACCCCCAGGGGCATGAACACTGAAGCTTTCTTT	CASSTPRGMNTEAFF
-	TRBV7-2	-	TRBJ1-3	TGTGCCAGCAGCCGCGGGGGGGCCGTCTCTGGAAACACCATATATTTT	CASSRGGAVSGNTIYF
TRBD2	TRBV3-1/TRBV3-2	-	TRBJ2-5	TGTGCCAGCAGCCCTCGGCTACTAGCGGGAGGTTACCAAGAGACCCAGTACTTC	CASSPRLLAGGYQETQYF